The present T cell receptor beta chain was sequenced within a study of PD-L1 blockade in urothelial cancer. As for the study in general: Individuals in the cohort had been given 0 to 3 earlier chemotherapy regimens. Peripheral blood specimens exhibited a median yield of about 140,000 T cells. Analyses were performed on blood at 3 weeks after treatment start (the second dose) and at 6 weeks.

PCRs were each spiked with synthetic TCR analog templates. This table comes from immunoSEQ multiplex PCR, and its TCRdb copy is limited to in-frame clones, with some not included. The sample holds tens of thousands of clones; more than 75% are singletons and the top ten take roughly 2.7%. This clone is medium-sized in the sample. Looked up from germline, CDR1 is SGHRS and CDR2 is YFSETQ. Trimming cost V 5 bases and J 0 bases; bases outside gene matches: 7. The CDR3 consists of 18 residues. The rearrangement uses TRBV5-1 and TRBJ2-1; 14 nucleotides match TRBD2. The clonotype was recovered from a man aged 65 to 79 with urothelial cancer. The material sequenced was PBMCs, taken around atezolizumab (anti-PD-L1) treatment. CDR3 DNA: TGCGCCAGCAGACCGGGACTAGCGGGAGAATTCTCCTACAATGAGCAGTTCTTC. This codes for CASRPGLAGEFSYNEQFF.